This T cell receptor beta chain was profiled in a study of CD8+ T cells in alopecia areata. In the study overall: Among treated patients, oral tofacitinib was administered at 5 to 10 mg twice daily.

Looked up from germline, CDR1 is SQVTM and CDR2 is ANQGSEA. This CDR3 is 14 amino acids long. Trimming removed 1 base from V and 2 bases from J; junction bases left unmatched: 0. Extracted RNA was reverse transcribed into cDNA, the sequencing template. The assay was immunoSEQ multiplex PCR, and TCRdb's table has in-frame clones only and misses some. The sample contains tens of thousands of clones, roughly two thirds of which appear only once. The treatment here: oral pan-JAK inhibitor, 5-10 mg twice daily. The rearrangement links TRBV29-1 to TRBJ2-5; 11 positions match TRBD2. The TCR was taken from a human donor with alopecia areata. The sequencing used CD8+ T cells sorted from blood, collected at week 4, from a patient treated with tofacitinib. CDR3: CSVEVAGGQETQYF. The CDR3 DNA follows: TGCAGCGTTGAAGTAGCGGGGGGGCAAGAGACCCAGTACTTC.